The rows below give T cell receptor beta chains drawn from one sample of a study of T cell changes during pregnancy in multiple sclerosis. TCRdb's table, derived via immunoSEQ multiplex PCR, lists solely in-frame clones and lacks some. Of about 61,000 clones listed, 80% to 90% are singletons. The material was peripheral blood, obtained in the first trimester of pregnancy. These receptors were taken from a female donor in good health, enrolled as a control in a pregnancy study. Both conserved end residues are part of each CDR3. Each record gives: J gene, clone size, V gene, D gene, CDR3 protein, CDR3 DNA. The D gene is left open where the match is weak. Only some rows state a clone size, as once, few, many or a class for expanded clones.

>TRBJ1-1|NA|TRBV7-2|NA
CASSSNSLNTEAFF
TGTGCCAGCAGCTCAAACAGTCTCAACACTGAAGCTTTCTTT
>TRBJ1-6|NA|TRBV25-1|NA
CASRDSVVFSPLHF
TGTGCCAGCAGAGACTCCGTGGTTTTTTCACCCCTCCACTTT
>TRBJ1-1|NA|TRBV4-3|TRBD1
CASSRGQGPDTEAFF
TGCGCCAGCAGCCGGGGACAGGGGCCGGACACTGAAGCTTTCTTT
>TRBJ1-4|NA|TRBV29-1|TRBD1
CSVRTGSEKLFF
TGCAGCGTTCGGACAGGGAGCGAAAAACTGTTTTTT
>TRBJ1-6|once|TRBV4-3|NA
CASSPGASSYNSPLHF
TGCGCCAGCAGCCCCGGAGCGAGCTCCTATAATTCACCCCTCCACTTT
>TRBJ1-4|NA|TRBV15|NA
CATSRVWQNEKLFF
TGTGCCACCAGCAGAGTATGGCAGAATGAAAAACTGTTTTTT
>TRBJ2-1|NA|TRBV9|NA
CASSVAERGGSYNEQFF
TGTGCCAGCAGCGTAGCAGAAAGGGGTGGCTCCTACAATGAGCAGTTCTTC
>TRBJ1-5|few|TRBV5-8|NA
CASSPQGNNQPQHF
TGTGCCAGCAGTCCTCAGGGAAACAATCAGCCCCAGCATTTT
>TRBJ2-7|few|TRBV18|NA
CASSPPGLNYEQYF
TGTGCCAGCTCACCCCCAGGGCTCAACTACGAGCAGTACTTC
>TRBJ2-1|NA|TRBV5-6|TRBD1
CASSLGQGSYNEQFF
TGTGCCAGCAGCTTGGGACAGGGATCCTACAATGAGCAGTTCTTC
>TRBJ2-3|NA|TRBV7-2|TRBD2
CASSVGLAGADTQYF
TGTGCCAGCAGCGTTGGACTAGCGGGGGCAGATACGCAGTATTTT
>TRBJ1-5|NA|TRBV19|NA
CASSIDHLRDTFNQPQHF
TGTGCCAGTAGTATAGACCATTTAAGGGACACCTTCAATCAGCCCCAGCATTTT
>TRBJ2-7|NA|TRBV7-9|NA
CASSPSRGTYEQYF
TGTGCCAGCAGCCCCTCGCGGGGCACCTACGAGCAGTACTTC
>TRBJ2-4|NA|TRBV14|NA
CASSHWGRGWYLDKNIQYF
TGTGCCAGCAGCCATTGGGGCAGGGGATGGTATCTTGACAAAAACATTCAGTACTTC
>TRBJ2-1|NA|TRBV4-1|NA
CASSHERAGTYNEQFF
TGCGCCAGCAGCCACGAGAGGGCGGGGACCTACAATGAGCAGTTCTTC
>TRBJ2-7|NA|TRBV14|NA
CASSQVPRAREQYF
TGTGCCAGCAGCCAAGTCCCCAGGGCGCGCGAGCAGTACTTC
>TRBJ2-2|NA|TRBV11-1|NA
CASSSGQNTGELFF
TGTGCCAGCAGCTCGGGACAGAACACCGGGGAGCTGTTTTTT
>TRBJ2-3|NA|TRBV9|TRBD2
CASSGDEGTSYHTQYF
TGTGCCAGCAGCGGCGACGAAGGGACTAGCTACCATACGCAGTATTTT
>TRBJ1-2|once|TRBV4-3|TRBD1
CASSQVLQGAFGNYGYTF
TGCGCCAGCAGCCAAGTTCTGCAGGGGGCGTTTGGGAACTATGGCTACACCTTC
>TRBJ1-1|NA|TRBV11-1|NA
CASSLARGPMNTEAFF
TGTGCCAGCAGCTTAGCAAGGGGCCCAATGAACACTGAAGCTTTCTTT
>TRBJ1-1|NA|TRBV19|NA
CASSIDRDTEAFF
TGTGCCAGTAGTATAGATCGGGACACTGAAGCTTTCTTT
>TRBJ2-3|NA|TRBV18|TRBD2
CASSPSGDSTDTQYF
TGTGCCAGCTCCCCTAGCGGGGATAGCACAGATACGCAGTATTTT
>TRBJ2-4|NA|TRBV27|NA
CASSLSLSAKNIQYF
TGTGCCAGCAGTTTATCTCTTTCAGCCAAAAACATTCAGTACTTC
>TRBJ1-6|NA|TRBV18|NA
CASSPELNSPLHF
TGTGCCAGCTCACCAGAACTAAATTCACCCCTCCACTTT
>TRBJ1-1|NA|TRBV4-1|TRBD1
CASSLYSAGGYTEAFF
TGCGCCAGCAGCCTCTACTCTGCAGGGGGCTACACTGAAGCTTTCTTT
>TRBJ1-2|NA|TRBV4-3|TRBD1
CASSPRGTGTLHGYTF
TGCGCCAGCAGCCCAAGAGGGACAGGGACATTGCATGGCTACACCTTC
>TRBJ1-6|few|TRBV16|NA
CASSQSTQGGSPLHF
TGTGCCAGCAGCCAATCCACACAGGGTGGATCACCCCTCCACTTT
>TRBJ1-1|NA|TRBV19|NA
CASSIGAAEAFF
TGTGCCAGTAGTATTGGGGCTGCTGAAGCTTTCTTT
>TRBJ2-7|NA|TRBV7-9|NA
CASSSPRGREQHF
TGTGCCAGCAGCTCCCCGAGAGGGCGCGAGCAGCACTTC